These T cell receptor beta chains were read from a single sample in a study of breast tumors, draining lymph nodes, adjacent tissues. MiXCR, applied by TCRdb to the multiplex PCR reads, yields one record per CDR3 protein. The data hold 170,000 or so distinct CDR3 sequences, with around a third observed a single time. What was sequenced was axillary lymph node tissue. The receptors derive from a female donor with breast cancer. Some clones in this sample may be carry-over from other donors' samples. CDR3s include the opening cysteine and the closing phenylalanine or tryptophan. The order of the fields is D gene, J gene, clone size, V gene, CDR3 protein, CDR3 DNA. D genes are given only for firm matches. Where a row states a size, it is once, few, many or the class of an expanded clone; other rows omit it.

>.|TRBJ2-1|.|TRBV6-5
CASSGDSYNEQFF
TGTGCCAGCAGCGGGGACTCCTACAATGAGCAGTTCTTC
>.|TRBJ1-6|.|TRBV6-4
CAGHLTGRSPLHF
TGTGCCGGACACTTAACAGGGAGGTCACCCCTCCACTTT
>TRBD1|TRBJ1-3|.|TRBV6-5
CAGSYSDRVHTIYF
TGTGCCGGCAGTTACTCCGACAGGGTGCACACCATATATTTT
>.|TRBJ1-6|.|TRBV7-2
CASSKTPSGRAGASNSPFHF
TGTGCCAGCAGTAAAACCCCCAGCGGGAGGGCCGGGGCGAGTAATTCACCCTTCCACTTT
>TRBD2|TRBJ2-1|many|TRBV6-5
CASSFRSGRTSGYNEQFF
TGTGCCAGCAGTTTTCGTAGCGGGAGGACTAGCGGATACAATGAGCAGTTCTTC
>TRBD2|TRBJ2-5|many|TRBV20-1
CSASSASGGARETQYF
TGCAGTGCTAGTTCGGCTAGCGGGGGGGCCCGGGAGACCCAGTACTTC
>.|TRBJ1-2|many|TRBV12-5
CASGFGQFNYTF
TGTGCTAGTGGTTTCGGTCAATTTAACTACACCTTC
>TRBD2|TRBJ2-5|.|TRBV3-1
CASSQDGTSGGMREAQYF
TGTGCCAGCAGCCAAGATGGGACTAGCGGGGGGATGAGAGAGGCCCAGTACTTC
>TRBD2|TRBJ2-1|many|TRBV7-3
CASSLGVLAGGNEQFF
TGTGCCAGCAGCTTAGGGGTCCTAGCGGGAGGCAATGAGCAGTTCTTC
>TRBD1|TRBJ2-5|once|TRBV12-3/TRBV12-4
CASTTGLTQYF
TGTGCCAGCACGACAGGGCTAACCCAGTACTTC
>.|TRBJ2-5|many|TRBV14
CASSLRRGNQETQYF
TGTGCCAGCAGCCTCCGTCGGGGGAACCAAGAGACCCAGTACTTC
>.|TRBJ2-2|many|TRBV2
CASINEPRDSNRFTGELFF
TGTGCCAGCATTAATGAGCCTAGGGACTCGAATAGATTCACCGGGGAGCTGTTTTTT
>.|TRBJ2-7|many|TRBV2
CASSTGSEQYF
TGTGCCAGCAGTACAGGGTCCGAGCAGTACTTC
>TRBD1|TRBJ1-2|.|TRBV4-2
CASSPGQGDYSYTF
TGTGCCAGCAGCCCGGGACAGGGAGACTATAGCTACACCTTC
>.|TRBJ2-3|.|TRBV15
CATSSLSGTQYF
TGTGCCACCAGCAGTTTATCGGGTACGCAGTATTTT
>TRBD1|TRBJ1-2|many|TRBV7-9
CASSTRDRDGYTF
TGTGCCAGCAGCACCCGGGACAGGGACGGCTACACCTTC
>.|TRBJ2-5|few|TRBV9
CASSVNPQETQYF
TGTGCCAGCAGCGTCAACCCCCAAGAGACCCAGTACTTC
>TRBD1|TRBJ1-1|.|TRBV30
CAWGIDRVSTEAFF
TGTGCCTGGGGAATCGACAGGGTGAGCACTGAAGCTTTCTTT
>.|TRBJ1-2|many|TRBV20-1
CSARGGGASGYTF
TGCAGTGCTCGAGGTGGGGGGGCGAGTGGCTACACCTTC
>.|TRBJ2-2|many|TRBV7-7
CASSPRSGRGELFF
TGTGCTAGCAGCCCCCGTAGCGGTAGGGGGGAGCTGTTTTTT
>TRBD1|TRBJ1-5|.|TRBV20-1
CSALDRGSNRPQHF
TGCAGTGCTCTAGACAGGGGCAGCAATCGGCCCCAGCATTTT
>TRBD2|TRBJ2-3|many|TRBV6-2/TRBV6-3
CASRPGLAPDTQYF
TGTGCCAGCAGGCCGGGACTAGCCCCAGATACGCAGTATTTT
>.|TRBJ2-7|many|TRBV7-2
CASSPDGAIYEQYF
TGTGCCAGCAGCCCCGATGGGGCCATCTACGAGCAGTACTTC
>.|TRBJ2-7|many|TRBV29-1
CSVSDLTYEQYF
TGCAGCGTCTCGGACCTAACCTACGAGCAGTACTTC
>.|TRBJ1-2|many|TRBV19
CASSKKDNRNYGYTF
TGTGCCAGTAGTAAAAAGGACAACCGAAACTATGGCTACACCTTC
>.|TRBJ1-2|many|TRBV9
CASSVVPGDGYTF
TGTGCCAGCAGCGTAGTCCCAGGGGATGGCTACACCTTC
>.|TRBJ2-3|many|TRBV7-2
CASSLRSGGLDTQYF
TGTGCCAGCAGCTTAAGAAGCGGAGGATTGGACACGCAGTATTTT
>.|TRBJ1-5|many|TRBV19
CASSITQGFQPQHF
TGTGCCAGTAGTATTACTCAGGGATTTCAGCCCCAGCATTTT
>.|TRBJ2-5|many|TRBV9
CASSVGGWKETQYF
TGTGCCAGCAGCGTAGGGGGATGGAAAGAGACCCAGTACTTC
>.|TRBJ1-1|.|TRBV7-9
CASSLAMDRGAFF
TGTGCCAGCAGCTTAGCGATGGACCGCGGGGCTTTCTTT
>.|TRBJ1-2|many|TRBV7-9
CASSLTGPGYTF
TGTGCCAGCAGCCTGACGGGGCCTGGCTACACCTTC
>TRBD1|TRBJ1-5|.|TRBV7-3
CASSLTGDRGPSQPQHF
TGTGCCAGCAGCTTAACGGGAGACAGGGGGCCGTCTCAGCCCCAGCATTTT
>.|TRBJ1-5|many|TRBV24-1
CATSVGSHQEIRPQHF
TGTGCCACCAGTGTCGGGTCCCACCAGGAAATTCGCCCCCAGCATTTT
>.|TRBJ1-3|many|TRBV11-2
CASSGVRSISGNTIYF
TGTGCCAGCAGCGGAGTAAGAAGTATATCTGGAAACACCATATATTTT
>.|TRBJ1-3|many|TRBV18
CASSPRVDSGNTIYF
TGTGCCAGCTCACCAAGGGTGGACTCTGGAAACACCATATATTTT
>.|TRBJ2-3|.|TRBV20-1
CSSMRTDTQYF
TGCAGTTCTATGCGGACGGATACGCAGTATTTT